A single T cell receptor (beta chain) is shown here with its context. Its specificity is not known. Produced via immunoSEQ multiplex PCR; TCRdb's table is partial and in-frame only. Of around 160,000 clones in the sample, approximately 89% are singletons; the top ten hold around 15%. The sample is drawn from a study of T cell responses to AZD1222 COVID-19 vaccine. Study-wide results and caveats: Without day 14 samples, only post-peak T cell repertoires were studied.

The CDR3 length is 12 residues. V dropped 6 bases and J dropped 0 bases, with 5 bases sitting between them. Germline V gene sequence: CDR1 MNHNY, CDR2 SVGAGI (reference sequence). The material sequenced was peripheral blood, taken on day 0 of AZD1222 vaccination. This chain links TRBV6-6 with TRBJ1-1, with unresolved D. This clonotype originated in an adult in good health. DNA for the CDR3: TGTGCCAGCAGCCCCATGAACACTGAAGCTTTCTTT. Amino acid sequence: CASSPMNTEAFF.